This TCR beta chain was obtained from a study of blood T cell repertoires in COVID-19. Turning to the study itself: Sources were T cells, B-cell-depleted T cells, or PBMCs; the material itself was cDNA or gDNA.

V lost 2 bases and J lost 5; bases outside the gene matches: 14. The CDR3 has 17 amino acids. The germline V gene encodes CDR1 SGHKS and CDR2 YYEKEE (reference sequence). Authors' methods: Amplification from reference gene primers served as the basis for estimated nucleated cell counts. TCRdb keeps only in-frame clones here, not all; method: immunoSEQ multiplex PCR. D and trimming come from the DNA, and the V and J calls and clone size come from that table. The sample carries hundreds of thousands of clones, more than 75% recorded once. Participants reported their clinical history, and cohort assignment relied on those reports. Recovered Cohort 3 donors showed two negative PCRs, clearance, or symptom resolution.

The sequence derives from a man in his 60s who had recovered from COVID-19. Sequenced input: PBMCs or T cells enriched from blood (not recorded which). This chain joins TRBV5-5 and TRBJ1-1; 8 bases are a match to TRBD1. The CDR3 loop reads CASSFRQGASRRTEAFF. The CDR3 DNA reads as TGTGCCAGCAGCTTCCGCCAGGGGGCCAGTAGACGAACTGAAGCTTTCTTT.